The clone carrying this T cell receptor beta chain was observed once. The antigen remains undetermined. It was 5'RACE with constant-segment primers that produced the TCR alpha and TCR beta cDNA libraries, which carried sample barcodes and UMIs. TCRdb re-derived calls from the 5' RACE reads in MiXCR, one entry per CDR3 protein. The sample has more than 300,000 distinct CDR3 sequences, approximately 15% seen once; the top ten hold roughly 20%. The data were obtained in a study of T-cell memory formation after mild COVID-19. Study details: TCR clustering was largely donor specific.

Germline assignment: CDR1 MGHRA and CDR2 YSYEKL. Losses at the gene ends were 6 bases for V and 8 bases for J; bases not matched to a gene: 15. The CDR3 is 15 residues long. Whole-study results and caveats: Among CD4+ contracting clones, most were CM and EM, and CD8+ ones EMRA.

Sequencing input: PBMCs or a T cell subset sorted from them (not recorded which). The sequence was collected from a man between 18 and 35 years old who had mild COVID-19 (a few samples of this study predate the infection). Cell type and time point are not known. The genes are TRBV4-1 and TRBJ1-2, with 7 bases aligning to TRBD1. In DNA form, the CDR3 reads TGCGCCAGCAGACCCACACAGGGGTTTCTCTCGGGCTACACCTTC. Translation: CASRPTQGFLSGYTF.